The subject of this entry is one T cell receptor (beta chain). This clone appeared a single time. Its antigen remains undetermined. No base quality values were provided; no much bigger clone lies one nucleotide off. TCRbeta CDR3 regions were amplified from genomic DNA using the immunoSEQ Assay, a bias-controlled multiplex PCR. From the authors' description of their analysis: Within the assay, amplification of reference gene primers was used to estimate how many nucleated cells each sample contained. To quantify the absolute abundance of each unique TCRbeta CDR3 rearrangement, sequence reads were collapsed and filtered. Productive Simpson clonality was computed per sample as the square root of Simpson's diversity index over productive rearrangements. Imported from immuneACCESS, the table was reduced by TCRdb to in-frame sequences with V and J called. These copies leave out some clones; in studies compared against another copy, an unresolved V gene accounts for under half, and the cause of the remainder is not known. D and trimming come from the DNA, and the V and J calls and clone size come from that table. Within this sample are approximately 46,000 clones, with roughly 86% of them counted one time only. 15% to 20% of the sample lies in the top ten.

These data belong to a study of blood T cell repertoires in COVID-19 (dated by TCRdb to the early 2020s). Looking at the study overall: Collaborator samples came from the United States, Italy and Spain and covered acute and convalescent phases of COVID-19. The material from the prospective study consisted of cDNA or gDNA derived from T cells, B-cell-depleted T cells, or PBMCs. The dataset comprised deeply sampled blood TCRbeta repertoires from subjects exposed to, actively infected with, or recovered from COVID-19. The repertoires were released in a freely available public database intended as a resource for research on the immune response to SARS-CoV-2. The samples were drawn from two sources: the first 160 participants of the ongoing ImmuneRACE study, and 1,000 to 1,500 subjects contributed by 6 global collaborators. A de-identified subject ID, COVID-19 status, age in years and sex were almost always included in the sample metadata. HLA class I and class II types, where available, came from metadata supplied by the sample provider rather than from assay-based typing. The investigation overall reported the following: The quantity of clinical and demographic metadata differed by source and by participant and was supplied without curation.

The collaborating institutions used their own protocols to collect whole blood in K2EDTA tubes. For TCRbeta analysis, collaborator samples were shipped as frozen whole blood, as isolated PBMCs, or as DNA extracted from either sample type. The germline V gene yields KGHSH for CDR1 and LQKENI for CDR2. The CDR3 has 13 amino acids, counting the end cysteine and phenylalanine. Of all the DNA, just the CDR3 is kept, 39 bases in frame from base 1. The trim is 8 bases for V and 6 bases for J, with a gap of 13 bases between the germline ends. Sequencing input: peripheral blood. The TCR comes from a man aged 55-75 years with active or convalescent COVID-19. The chain is encoded by TRBV18 joined to TRBJ1-4, with the D gene not confidently named. The CDR3 in this case is CASLRKIDEKLFF. The nucleotide sequence reads TGTGCCAGCCTGCGAAAGATAGATGAAAAACTGTTTTTT.